These 7 T cell receptor beta chains share one sample of origin, sequenced in a study of T cell repertoires in cytomegalovirus infection. TCRdb called the reads again in MiXCR, with one record for every CDR3 protein. The sample holds around 120,000 distinct CDR3 sequences, 7.5% to 9% seen once. Specimen: PBMCs. Source of these receptors: a human donor in good health (CMV status not recorded). Some clones in this sample may be carry-over from other donors' samples.

This clonotype has at least ten counts. CDR3 DNA sequence: TGTGCCAGCAGACCCCAGGGAGGTGGAAACACCATATATTTT. Its protein product is CASRPQGGGNTIYF. The chain is built from TRBV7-2 and TRBJ1-3; possibly TRBD1 for D (5 bases). The ends were cut back, 6 bases at V and 3 bases at J, with 12 bases in the middle. CDR1 SGHTA and CDR2 FQGNSA come from the germline V gene. The CDR3 consists of 14 residues.

The table lists this clonotype with many counts. The J gene is TRBJ1-1, the V gene TRBV7-6, with 8 bases identical to TRBD1. CDR3 length equals 15 residues. In germline, CDR1 is SGHVS, CDR2 FNYEAQ. The trim removed 4 bases at V and 1 base at J, leaving 5 bases unmatched. The CDR3 loop is CASSYSGGQNTEAFF. The CDR3 DNA is TGTGCCAGCAGCTACTCAGGGGGCCAGAACACTGAAGCTTTCTTT. Combining the CDR3 with reference TRBV7-6 and TRBJ1-1 gives the whole variable domain GAGVSQSPRYKVTKRGQDVALRCDPISGHVSLYWYRQALGQGPEFLTYFNYEAQQDKSGLPNDRFSAERPEGSISTLTIQRTEQRDSAMYRCASSYSGGQNTEAFFGQGTRLTVV.

This clonotype was recorded at least ten times. The CDR3 loop reads CASSLALGANTIYF. For the CDR3, the DNA is TGTGCCAGCAGCTTAGCCTTGGGGGCCAACACCATATATTTT. This chain links TRBV7-9 with TRBJ1-3; TRBD1 might be the D (6 bases). The V gene's germline CDR1 is SEHNR and CDR2 FQNEAQ (reference sequence). This CDR3 is 14 amino acids long. Trimming took 0 bases from V and 7 from J, leaving 10 bases between them.

The rearrangement uses TRBV14 and TRBJ2-5; 8 positions agree with TRBD2. CDR3 length: 16 amino acids. The germline V gene encodes CDR1 SGHDN and CDR2 FVKESK. J was trimmed by 5 bases and V by 0 bases; bases with no gene match: 8. Here the CDR3 reads CASSQERGALGETQYF. The CDR3 DNA is TGTGCCAGCAGCCAAGAGCGGGGGGCCCTAGGGGAGACCCAGTACTTC.

The chain joins TRBV29-1 to TRBJ2-3; TRBD1 matches at 8 bases. Germline V lookup: CDR1 SQVTM, CDR2 ANQGSEA. The CDR3 extends over 16 amino acids. V gave up 6 bases and J gave up 2 bases; unmatched junction bases: 13. This CDR3 reads CSVRVDYRGITDTQYF. CDR3 nucleotides: TGCAGCGTACGCGTCGACTACAGGGGGATCACAGATACGCAGTATTTT.

The chain is built from TRBV5-1 and TRBJ1-1, with TRBD1 matching over 7 bases. Trimming removed 4 bases from V and 2 bases from J; junction bases left unmatched: 8. CDR3 length: 15 residues. Germline assignment: CDR1 SGHRS and CDR2 YFSETQ. CDR3 DNA: TGCGCCAGCAGCGAAGGGACAGCCCTTAACACTGAAGCTTTCTTT. Its translation: CASSEGTALNTEAFF. The complete variable domain, with remaining parts taken from reference TRBV5-1 and TRBJ1-1, reads KAGVTQTPRYLIKTRGQQVTLSCSPISGHRSVSWYQQTPGQGLQFLFEYFSETQRNKGNFPGRFSGRQFSNSRSEMNVSTLELGDSALYLCASSEGTALNTEAFFGQGTRLTVV.

This clonotype was seen a few times. A much larger clone lies a single base off, so this may be a read error. The chain combines TRBV24-1 with TRBJ2-1; 8 nucleotides line up with TRBD2. This CDR3 is 15 amino acids long. Germline loops: CDR1 KGHDR, CDR2 SFDVKD. Losses at the gene ends were 5 bases for V and 5 bases for J; bases not matched to a gene: 7. The CDR3 spells CATSVWFGGDNEQFF. In DNA form, the CDR3 reads TGTGCCACCAGTGTGTGGTTCGGGGGGGACAATGAGCAGTTCTTC.